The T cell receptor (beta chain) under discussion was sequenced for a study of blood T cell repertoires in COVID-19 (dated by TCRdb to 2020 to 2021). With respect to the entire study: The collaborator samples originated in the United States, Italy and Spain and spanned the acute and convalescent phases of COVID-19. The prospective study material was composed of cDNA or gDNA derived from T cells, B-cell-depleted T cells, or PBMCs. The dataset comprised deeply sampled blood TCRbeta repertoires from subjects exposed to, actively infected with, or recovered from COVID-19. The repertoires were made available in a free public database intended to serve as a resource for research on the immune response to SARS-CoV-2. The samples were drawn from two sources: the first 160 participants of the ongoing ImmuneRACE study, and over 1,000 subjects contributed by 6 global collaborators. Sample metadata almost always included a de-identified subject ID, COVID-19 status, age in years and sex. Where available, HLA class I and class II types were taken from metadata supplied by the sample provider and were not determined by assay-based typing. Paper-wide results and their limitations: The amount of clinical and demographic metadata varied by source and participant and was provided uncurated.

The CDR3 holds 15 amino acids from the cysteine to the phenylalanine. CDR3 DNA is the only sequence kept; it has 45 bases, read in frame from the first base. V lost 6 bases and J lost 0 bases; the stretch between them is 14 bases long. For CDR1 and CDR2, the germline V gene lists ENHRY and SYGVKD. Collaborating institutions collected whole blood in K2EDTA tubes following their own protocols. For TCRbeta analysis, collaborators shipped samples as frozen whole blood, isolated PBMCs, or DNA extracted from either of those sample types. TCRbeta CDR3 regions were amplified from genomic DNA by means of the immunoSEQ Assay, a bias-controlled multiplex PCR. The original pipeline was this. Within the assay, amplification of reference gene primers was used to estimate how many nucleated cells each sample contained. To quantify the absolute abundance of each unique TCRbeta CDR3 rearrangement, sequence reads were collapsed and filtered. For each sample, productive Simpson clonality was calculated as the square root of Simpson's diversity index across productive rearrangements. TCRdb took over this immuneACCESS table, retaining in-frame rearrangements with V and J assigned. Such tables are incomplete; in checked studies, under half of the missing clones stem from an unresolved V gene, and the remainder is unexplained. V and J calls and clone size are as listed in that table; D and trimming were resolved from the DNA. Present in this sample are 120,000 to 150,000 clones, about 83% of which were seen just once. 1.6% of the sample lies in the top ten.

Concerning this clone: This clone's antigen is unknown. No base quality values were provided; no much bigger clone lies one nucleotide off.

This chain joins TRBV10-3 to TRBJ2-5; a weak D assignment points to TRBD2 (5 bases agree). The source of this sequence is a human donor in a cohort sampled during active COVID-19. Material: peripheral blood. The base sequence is TGTGCCATCAGGAGCGGCAGAAATTACCAAGAGACCCAGTACTTC. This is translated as CAIRSGRNYQETQYF.